The sequence of this TCR beta chain was determined in a study of T cells after yellow fever vaccination. Study-level information: In the case of low-cell-number fractions, SMART-Seq v4 Ultra Low Input was used for preparation. Study-wide findings and caveats: Most primary-vaccination clones reappeared after the booster (about 96% CD4, about 90% CD8). Bulk-population clonotypes that are abundant could appear as contaminants in FACS-sorted repertoires.

A note on this clonotype: Its target is unknown.

The CDR3 runs 14 residues. V was trimmed by 4 bases and J by 7 bases, leaving 13 bases between them. Germline-derived CDR1 and CDR2 are LGHDT and YNNKEL (reference sequence). 5'RACE template switching produced TCR cDNA carrying a universal primer site and UMIs. Each CDR3 protein gets one entry after TCRdb re-called the 5' RACE reads with MiXCR. The sample includes approximately 550,000 distinct CDR3 sequences, roughly 14% of them seen just once. The chain has TRBV3-1 and TRBJ2-2, with D possibly being TRBD2 (5 bases). This TCR came from a young man who received the YFV17D yellow fever vaccine. This sample comprised PBMCs, obtained on the day of the yellow fever booster vaccination. CDR3 sequence (DNA): TGTGCCAGCAGCCCTACGCGGGTTGACGGGGAGCTGTTTTTT. Translation gives CASSPTRVDGELFF.